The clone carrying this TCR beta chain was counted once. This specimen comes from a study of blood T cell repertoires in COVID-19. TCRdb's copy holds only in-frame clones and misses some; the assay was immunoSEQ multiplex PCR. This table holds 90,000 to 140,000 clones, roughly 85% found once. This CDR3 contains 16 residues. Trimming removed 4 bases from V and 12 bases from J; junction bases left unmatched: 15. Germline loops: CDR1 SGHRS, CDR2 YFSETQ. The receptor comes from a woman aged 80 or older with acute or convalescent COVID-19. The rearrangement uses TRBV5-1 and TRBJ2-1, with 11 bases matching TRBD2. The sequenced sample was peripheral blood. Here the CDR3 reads CASSRGGTSGSYGQFF. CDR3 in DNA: TGCGCCAGCAGCCGTGGGGGTACTAGCGGGAGTTATGGGCAGTTCTTC.